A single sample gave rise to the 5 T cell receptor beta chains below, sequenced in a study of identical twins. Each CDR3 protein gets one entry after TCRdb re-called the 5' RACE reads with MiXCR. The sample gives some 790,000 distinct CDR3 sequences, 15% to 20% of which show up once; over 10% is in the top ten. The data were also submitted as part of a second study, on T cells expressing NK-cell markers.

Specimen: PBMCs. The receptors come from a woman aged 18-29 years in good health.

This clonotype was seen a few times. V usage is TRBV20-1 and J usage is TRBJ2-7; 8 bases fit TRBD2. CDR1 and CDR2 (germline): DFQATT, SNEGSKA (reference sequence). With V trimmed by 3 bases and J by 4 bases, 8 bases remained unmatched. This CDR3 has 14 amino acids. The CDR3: CSASDRGGFYEQYF. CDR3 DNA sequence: TGCAGTGCTAGTGATCGGGGGGGATTTTACGAGCAGTACTTC.

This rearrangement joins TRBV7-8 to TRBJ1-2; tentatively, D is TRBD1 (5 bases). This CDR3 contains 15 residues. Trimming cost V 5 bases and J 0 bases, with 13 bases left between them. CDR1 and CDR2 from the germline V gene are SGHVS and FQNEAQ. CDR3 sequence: CASSTRDGPNYGYTF. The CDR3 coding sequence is TGTGCCAGCAGCACCCGGGACGGACCTAACTATGGCTACACCTTC.

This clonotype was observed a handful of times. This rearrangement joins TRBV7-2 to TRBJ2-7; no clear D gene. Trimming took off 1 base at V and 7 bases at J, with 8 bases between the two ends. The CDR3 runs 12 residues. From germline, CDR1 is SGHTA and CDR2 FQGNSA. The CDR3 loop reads CASSLVAVEQYF. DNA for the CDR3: TGTGCCAGCAGCTTAGTGGCGGTAGAGCAGTACTTC.

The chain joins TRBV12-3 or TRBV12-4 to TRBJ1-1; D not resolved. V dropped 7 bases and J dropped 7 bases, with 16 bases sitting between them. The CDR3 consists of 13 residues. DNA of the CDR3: TGTGCCAGCACCGAAACGGGGAGCGGTGAAGCTTTCTTT. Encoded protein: CASTETGSGEAFF.

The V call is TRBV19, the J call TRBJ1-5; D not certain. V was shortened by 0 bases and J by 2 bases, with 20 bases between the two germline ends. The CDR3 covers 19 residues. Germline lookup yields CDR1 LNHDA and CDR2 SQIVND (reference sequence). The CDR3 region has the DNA TGTGCCAGTAGTATAGATCGAAGCAGATACTTCTGGGGCAATCAGCCCCAGCATTTT. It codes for CASSIDRSRYFWGNQPQHF.